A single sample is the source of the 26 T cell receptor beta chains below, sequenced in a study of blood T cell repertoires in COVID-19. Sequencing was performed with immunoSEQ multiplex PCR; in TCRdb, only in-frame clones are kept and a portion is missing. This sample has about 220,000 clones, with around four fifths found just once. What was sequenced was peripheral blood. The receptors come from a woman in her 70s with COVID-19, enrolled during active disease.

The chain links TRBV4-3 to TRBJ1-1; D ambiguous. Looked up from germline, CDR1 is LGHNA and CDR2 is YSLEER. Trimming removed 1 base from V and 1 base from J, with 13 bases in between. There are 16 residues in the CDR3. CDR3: CASSQALGGSNTEAFF. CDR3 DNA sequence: TGCGCCAGCAGCCAAGCGCTTGGAGGCTCGAACACTGAAGCTTTCTTT.

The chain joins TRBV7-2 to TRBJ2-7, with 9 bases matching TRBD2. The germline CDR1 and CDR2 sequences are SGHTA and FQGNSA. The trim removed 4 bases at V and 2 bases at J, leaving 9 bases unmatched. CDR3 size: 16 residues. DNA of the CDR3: TGTGCCAGCAGCTCTTCGACTAGCGGCCCCACCTACGAGCAGTACTTC. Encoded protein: CASSSSTSGPTYEQYF.

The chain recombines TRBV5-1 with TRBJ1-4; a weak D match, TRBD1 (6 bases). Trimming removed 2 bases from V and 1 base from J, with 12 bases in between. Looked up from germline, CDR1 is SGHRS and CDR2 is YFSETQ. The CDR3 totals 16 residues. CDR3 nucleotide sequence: TGCGCCAGCAGCTTTACAGGGTCTGTAACTAATGAAAAACTGTTTTTT. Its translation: CASSFTGSVTNEKLFF. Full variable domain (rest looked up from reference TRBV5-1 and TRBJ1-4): KAGVTQTPRYLIKTRGQQVTLSCSPISGHRSVSWYQQTPGQGLQFLFEYFSETQRNKGNFPGRFSGRQFSNSRSEMNVSTLELGDSALYLCASSFTGSVTNEKLFFGSGTQLSVL.

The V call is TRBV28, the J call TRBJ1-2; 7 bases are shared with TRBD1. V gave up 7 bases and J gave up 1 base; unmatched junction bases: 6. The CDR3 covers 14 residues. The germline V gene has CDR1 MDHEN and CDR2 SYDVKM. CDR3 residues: CASIVTGLNYGYTF. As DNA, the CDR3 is TGTGCCAGCATCGTGACAGGGCTTAACTATGGCTACACCTTC.

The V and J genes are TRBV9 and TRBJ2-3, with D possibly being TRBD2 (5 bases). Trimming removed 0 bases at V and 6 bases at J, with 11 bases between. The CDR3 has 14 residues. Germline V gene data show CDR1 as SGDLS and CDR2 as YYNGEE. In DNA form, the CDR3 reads TGTGCCAGCAGCGTAGATGACTACCAGGATACGCAGTATTTT. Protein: CASSVDDYQDTQYF.

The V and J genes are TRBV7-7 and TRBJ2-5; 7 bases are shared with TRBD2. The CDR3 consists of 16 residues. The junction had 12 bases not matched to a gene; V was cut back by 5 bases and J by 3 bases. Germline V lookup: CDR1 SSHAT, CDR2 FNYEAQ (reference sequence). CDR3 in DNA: TGTGCCAGCAGCCCAAACCCCTTGGGGGGGAAAGAGACCCAGTACTTC. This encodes CASSPNPLGGKETQYF.

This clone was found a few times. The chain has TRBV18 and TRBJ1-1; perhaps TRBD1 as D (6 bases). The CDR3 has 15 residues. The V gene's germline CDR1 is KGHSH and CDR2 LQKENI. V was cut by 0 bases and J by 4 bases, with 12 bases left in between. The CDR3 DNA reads TGTGCCAGCTCACCACCCTCGGGACAAGCCACTGAAGCTTTCTTT. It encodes CASSPPSGQATEAFF.

The CDR3: CASSSPQITAGNTIYF. The CDR3 DNA is TGTGCCAGCAGTTCACCCCAGATAACAGCAGGAAACACCATATATTTT. The J gene is TRBJ1-3, the V gene TRBV28, with D unresolved. The germline V and J ends were trimmed by 4 bases and 4 bases, with 17 bases remaining between them. The CDR3 is 16 residues long. Germline CDR1 is MDHEN and CDR2 is SYDVKM.

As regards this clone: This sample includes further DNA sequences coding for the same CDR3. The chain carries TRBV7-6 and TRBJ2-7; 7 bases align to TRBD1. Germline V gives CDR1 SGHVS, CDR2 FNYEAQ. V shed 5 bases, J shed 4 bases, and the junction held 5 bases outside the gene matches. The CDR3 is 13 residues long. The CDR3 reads CASSLGQVYEQYF. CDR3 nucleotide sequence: TGTGCCAGCAGCCTAGGACAGGTTTACGAGCAGTACTTC. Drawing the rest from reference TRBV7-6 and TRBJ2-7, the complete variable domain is GAGVSQSPRYKVTKRGQDVALRCDPISGHVSLYWYRQALGQGPEFLTYFNYEAQQDKSGLPNDRFSAERPEGSISTLTIQRTEQRDSAMYRCASSLGQVYEQYFGPGTRLTVT.

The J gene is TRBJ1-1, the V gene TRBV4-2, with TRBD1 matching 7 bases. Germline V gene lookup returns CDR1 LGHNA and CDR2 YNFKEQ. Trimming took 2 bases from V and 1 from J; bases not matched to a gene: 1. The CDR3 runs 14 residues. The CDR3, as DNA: TGTGCCAGCAGCCAACCAGGGGGGAACACTGAAGCTTTCTTT. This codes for CASSQPGGNTEAFF.

CDR3 nucleotides: TGTGCCAGCAGCCTTAGCGGGAGTCTATACGAGCAGTACTTC. Translating gives CASSLSGSLYEQYF. The chain has TRBV3-1 (or the pseudogene TRBV3-2) and TRBJ2-7; 9 bases fit TRBD2. The CDR3 length is 14 residues. Per germline, CDR1 LGHDT and CDR2 YNNKEL (reference sequence). Trimming at V came to 4 bases and at J to 4 bases, leaving 5 bases not matched to a gene.

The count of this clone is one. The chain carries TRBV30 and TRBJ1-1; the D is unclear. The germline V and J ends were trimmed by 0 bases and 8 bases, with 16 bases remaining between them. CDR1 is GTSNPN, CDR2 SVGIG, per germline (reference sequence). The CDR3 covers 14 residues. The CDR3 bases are TGTGCCTGGAGTGTACCACCGGGGTTTGTAGAAGCTTTCTTT. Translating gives CAWSVPPGFVEAFF.

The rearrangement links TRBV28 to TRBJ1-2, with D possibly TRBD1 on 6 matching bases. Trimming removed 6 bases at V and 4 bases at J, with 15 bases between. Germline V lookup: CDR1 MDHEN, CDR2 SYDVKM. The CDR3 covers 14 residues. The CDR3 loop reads CASSTSAGVYGYTF. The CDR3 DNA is TGTGCCAGCAGCACTTCCGCAGGGGTCTATGGCTACACCTTC.

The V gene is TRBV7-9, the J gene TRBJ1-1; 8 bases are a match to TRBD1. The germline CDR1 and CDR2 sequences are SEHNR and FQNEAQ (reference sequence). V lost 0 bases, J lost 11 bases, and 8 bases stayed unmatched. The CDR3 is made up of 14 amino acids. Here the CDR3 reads CASSLAGQGANAFF. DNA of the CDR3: TGTGCCAGCAGCTTAGCCGGGCAGGGGGCGAATGCTTTCTTT.

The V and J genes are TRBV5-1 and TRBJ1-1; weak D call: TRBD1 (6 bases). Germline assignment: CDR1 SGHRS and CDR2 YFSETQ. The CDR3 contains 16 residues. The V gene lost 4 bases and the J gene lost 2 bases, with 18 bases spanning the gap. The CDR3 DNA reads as TGCGCCAGCAGCCCAGTCCTACAGGGTGGAAACACTGAAGCTTTCTTT. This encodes CASSPVLQGGNTEAFF.

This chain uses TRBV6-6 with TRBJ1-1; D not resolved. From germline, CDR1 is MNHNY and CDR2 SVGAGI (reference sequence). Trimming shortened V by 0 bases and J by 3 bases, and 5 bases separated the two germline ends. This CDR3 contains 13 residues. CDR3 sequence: CASSYSRDTEAFF. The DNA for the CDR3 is TGTGCCAGCAGTTACTCGCGGGACACTGAAGCTTTCTTT.

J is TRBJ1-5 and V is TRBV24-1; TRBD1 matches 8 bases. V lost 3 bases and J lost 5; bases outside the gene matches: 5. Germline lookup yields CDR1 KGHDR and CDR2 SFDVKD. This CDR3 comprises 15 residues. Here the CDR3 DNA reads TGTGCCACCAGTGATCGGACAGGGCAGGATCAGCCCCAGCATTTT. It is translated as CATSDRTGQDQPQHF.

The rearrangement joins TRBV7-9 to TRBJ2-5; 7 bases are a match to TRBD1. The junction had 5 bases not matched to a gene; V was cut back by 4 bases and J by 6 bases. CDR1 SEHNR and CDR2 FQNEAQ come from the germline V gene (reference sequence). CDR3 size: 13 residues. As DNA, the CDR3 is TGTGCCAGCAGCTCCACAGGGGCAAAGACCCAGTACTTC. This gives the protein CASSSTGAKTQYF.

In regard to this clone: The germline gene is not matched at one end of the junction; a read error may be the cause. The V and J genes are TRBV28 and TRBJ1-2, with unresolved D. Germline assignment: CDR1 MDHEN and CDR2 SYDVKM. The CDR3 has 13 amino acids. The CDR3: CASSFFHSAGFFF. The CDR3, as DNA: TGTGCCAGCAGTTTCTTTCATTCCGCGGGGTTCTTCTTC.

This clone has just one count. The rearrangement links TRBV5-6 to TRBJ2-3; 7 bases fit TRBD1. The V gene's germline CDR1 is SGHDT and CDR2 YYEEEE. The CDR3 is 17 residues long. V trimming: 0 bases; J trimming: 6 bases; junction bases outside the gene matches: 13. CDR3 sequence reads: CASSLAGTVEGPDTQYF. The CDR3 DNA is TGTGCCAGCAGCTTGGCCGGGACAGTCGAGGGGCCGGATACGCAGTATTTT.

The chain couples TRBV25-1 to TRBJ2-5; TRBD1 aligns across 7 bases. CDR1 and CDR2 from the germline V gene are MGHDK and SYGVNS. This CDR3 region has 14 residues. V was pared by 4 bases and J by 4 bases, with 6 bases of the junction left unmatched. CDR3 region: CASSAPRGLETQYF. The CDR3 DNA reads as TGTGCCAGCAGTGCCCCGAGGGGGCTAGAGACCCAGTACTTC.

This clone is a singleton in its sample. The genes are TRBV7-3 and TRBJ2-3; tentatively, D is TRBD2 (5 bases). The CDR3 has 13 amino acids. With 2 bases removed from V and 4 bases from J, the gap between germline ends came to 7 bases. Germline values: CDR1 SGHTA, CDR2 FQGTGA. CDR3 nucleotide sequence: TGTGCCAGCAGCTTAGCTAGCCCAGATACGCAGTATTTT. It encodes CASSLASPDTQYF.

CDR3 sequence reads: CASSQSRETEAFF. CDR3 coding DNA: TGTGCCAGCAGCCAATCGAGGGAAACTGAAGCTTTCTTT. This chain connects TRBV3-1 (or the pseudogene TRBV3-2) to TRBJ1-1, with D uncertain. Trimming took 2 bases from V and 5 from J, leaving 9 bases between them. CDR3 length: 13 residues. The germline gives CDR1 LGHDT, CDR2 YNNKEL (reference sequence).

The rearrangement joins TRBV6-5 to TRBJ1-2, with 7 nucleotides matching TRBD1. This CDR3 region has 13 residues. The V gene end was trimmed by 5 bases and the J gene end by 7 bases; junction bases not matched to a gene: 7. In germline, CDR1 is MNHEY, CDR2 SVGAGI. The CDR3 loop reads CASSPQGVIGYTF. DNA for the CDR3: TGTGCCAGCAGTCCTCAGGGGGTGATTGGCTACACCTTC.

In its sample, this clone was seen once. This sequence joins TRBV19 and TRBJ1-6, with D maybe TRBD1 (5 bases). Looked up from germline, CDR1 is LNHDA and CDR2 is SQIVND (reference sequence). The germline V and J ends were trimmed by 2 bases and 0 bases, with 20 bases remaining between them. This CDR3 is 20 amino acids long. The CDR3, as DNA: TGTGCCAGTAGTATAAGGAAGACAGTTGCCTGGAGCTCCTATAATTCACCCCTCCACTTT. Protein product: CASSIRKTVAWSSYNSPLHF. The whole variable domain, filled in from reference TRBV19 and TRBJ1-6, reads DGGITQSPKYLFRKEGQNVTLSCEQNLNHDAMYWYRQDPGQGLRLIYYSQIVNDFQKGDIAEGYSVSREKKESFPLTVTSAQKNPTAFYLCASSIRKTVAWSSYNSPLHFGNGTRLTVT.

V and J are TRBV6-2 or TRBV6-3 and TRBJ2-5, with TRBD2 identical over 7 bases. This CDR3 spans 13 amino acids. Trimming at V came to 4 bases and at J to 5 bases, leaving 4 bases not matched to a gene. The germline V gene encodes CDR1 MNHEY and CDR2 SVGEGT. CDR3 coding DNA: TGTGCCAGCAGTTCCTGGGGGGGGGAGACCCAGTACTTC. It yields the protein CASSSWGGETQYF.